The clone carrying this TCR beta chain was detected only once. Germline V gives CDR1 MNHEY, CDR2 SMNVEV (reference sequence). The CDR3 loop spans 14 amino acids. Deletions cut 6 bases from V and 4 bases from J, with 15 bases between. This entry comes from a study of blood T cell repertoires in COVID-19. Study overall: Sample material is recorded as cDNA or gDNA derived from T cells, B-cell-depleted T cells, or PBMCs.

The protocol was immunoSEQ multiplex PCR, while the TCRdb copy is restricted to in-frame clones and leaves out a portion. The sample gives some 260,000 clones, approximately 84% of which show up once; about 1.7% is in the top ten. What was sequenced was PBMCs or T cells enriched from blood (not recorded which). This receptor was obtained from a middle-aged man who had recovered from COVID-19. The V call is TRBV27, the J call TRBJ1-1; a possible D gene is TRBD1 (5 bases). The DNA of the CDR3 is TGTGCCAGCAGACAGGTTCTCCGGAGCACTGAAGCTTTCTTT. Its protein product is CASRQVLRSTEAFF.